Each of the 3 T cell receptor beta chains below was sequenced from the same sample in a study of T cell responses to AZD1222 COVID-19 vaccine. Measured with immunoSEQ multiplex PCR; TCRdb has only the in-frame clones, and not every one. Among 85,000 to 90,000 clones listed, more than 70% were seen once. The starting material was peripheral blood, obtained 28 days after the second AZD1222 dose. The receptors were sampled from an adult who received the AZD1222 COVID-19 vaccine.

The chain joins TRBV7-3 to TRBJ2-2, with D possibly TRBD2 on 6 matching bases. Germline values: CDR1 SGHTA, CDR2 FQGTGA. Trimming cost V 2 bases and J 5 bases, with 12 bases left between them. This CDR3 contains 15 residues. This CDR3 is CASSLWGGETGELFF. The CDR3 DNA reads as TGTGCCAGCAGCTTATGGGGCGGGGAAACCGGGGAGCTGTTTTTT.

In this sample, this clone turned up a few times. The chain carries TRBV3-1 (or the pseudogene TRBV3-2) and TRBJ1-1; D call uncertain. V was cut by 6 bases and J by 5 bases, with 7 bases left in between. CDR3 size: 11 residues. Germline V gene data show CDR1 as LGHDT and CDR2 as YNNKEL (reference sequence). This chain's CDR3 is CASRVDTEAFF. CDR3 nucleotides: TGTGCCAGCAGGGTCGATACTGAAGCTTTCTTT.

CDR3 in DNA: TGTGCCAGTAGTATAATTACGGTGACCGGGGAGCTGTTTTTT. Encoded protein: CASSIITVTGELFF. The chain is built from TRBV19 and TRBJ2-2; the D is unclear. The CDR3 is made up of 14 amino acids. Trimming removed 2 bases from V and 5 bases from J, with 9 bases in between. Germline V gives CDR1 LNHDA, CDR2 SQIVND (reference sequence). The full variable domain, rest sourced from reference TRBV19 and TRBJ2-2, is DGGITQSPKYLFRKEGQNVTLSCEQNLNHDAMYWYRQDPGQGLRLIYYSQIVNDFQKGDIAEGYSVSREKKESFPLTVTSAQKNPTAFYLCASSIITVTGELFFGEGSRLTVL.